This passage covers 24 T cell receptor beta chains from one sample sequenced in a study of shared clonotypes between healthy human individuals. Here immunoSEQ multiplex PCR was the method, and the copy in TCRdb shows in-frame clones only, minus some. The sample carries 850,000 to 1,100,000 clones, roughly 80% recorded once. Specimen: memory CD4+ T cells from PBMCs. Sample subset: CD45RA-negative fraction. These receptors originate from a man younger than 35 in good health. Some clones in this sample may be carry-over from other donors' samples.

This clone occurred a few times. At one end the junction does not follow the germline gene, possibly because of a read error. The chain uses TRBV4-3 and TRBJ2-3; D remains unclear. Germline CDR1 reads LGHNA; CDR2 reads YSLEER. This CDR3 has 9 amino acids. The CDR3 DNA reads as TGCGCCAGCAGCCCTGGATCCTGTTTT. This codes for CASSPGSCF.

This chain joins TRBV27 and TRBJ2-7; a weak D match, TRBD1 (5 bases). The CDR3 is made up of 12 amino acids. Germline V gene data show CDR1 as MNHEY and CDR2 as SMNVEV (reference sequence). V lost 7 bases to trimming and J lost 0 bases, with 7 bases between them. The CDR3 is CASTDSSYEQYF. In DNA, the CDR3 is TGTGCCAGCACTGACAGCTCCTACGAGCAGTACTTC.

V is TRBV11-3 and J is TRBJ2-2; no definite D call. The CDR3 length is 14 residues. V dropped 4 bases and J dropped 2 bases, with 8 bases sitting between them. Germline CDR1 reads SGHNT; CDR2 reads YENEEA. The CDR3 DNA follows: TGTGCCAGCAGCTCCTACCAAAACACCGGGGAGCTGTTTTTT. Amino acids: CASSSYQNTGELFF.

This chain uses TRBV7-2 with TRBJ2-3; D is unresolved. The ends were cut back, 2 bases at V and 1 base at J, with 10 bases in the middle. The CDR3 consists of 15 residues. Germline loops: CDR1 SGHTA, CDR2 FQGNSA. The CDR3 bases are TGTGCCAGCAGCTTACAGGTACTTGGCACAGATACGCAGTATTTT. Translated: CASSLQVLGTDTQYF.

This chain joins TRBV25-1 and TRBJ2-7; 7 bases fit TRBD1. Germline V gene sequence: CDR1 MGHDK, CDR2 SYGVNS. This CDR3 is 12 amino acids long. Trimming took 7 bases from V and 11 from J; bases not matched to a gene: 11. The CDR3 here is CASTTGAGGEYF. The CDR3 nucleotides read TGTGCCAGCACCACAGGGGCGGGTGGGGAGTACTTC.

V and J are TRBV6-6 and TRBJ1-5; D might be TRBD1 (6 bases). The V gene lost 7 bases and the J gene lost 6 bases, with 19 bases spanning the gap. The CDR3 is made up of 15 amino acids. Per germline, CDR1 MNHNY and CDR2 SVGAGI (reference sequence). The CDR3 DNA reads TGTGCCAGCAAACCCGGGGCGGGGGCAGTTCAGCCCCAGCATTTT. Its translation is CASKPGAGAVQPQHF.

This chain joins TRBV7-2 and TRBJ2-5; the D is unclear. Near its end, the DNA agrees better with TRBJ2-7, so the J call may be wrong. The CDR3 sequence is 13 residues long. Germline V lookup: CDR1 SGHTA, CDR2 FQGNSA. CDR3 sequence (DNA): TGTGCCAGCAGCCCCGGGCCACGCTACGAGCAGTACTTC. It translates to CASSPGPRYEQYF.

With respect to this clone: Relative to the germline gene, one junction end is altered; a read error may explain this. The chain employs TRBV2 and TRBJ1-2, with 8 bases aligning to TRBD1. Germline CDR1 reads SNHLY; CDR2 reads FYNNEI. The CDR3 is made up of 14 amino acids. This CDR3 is CASRAQGAGYGYTF. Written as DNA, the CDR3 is TGCGCCAGCAGAGCGCAGGGGGCGGGCTATGGCTACACCTTC.

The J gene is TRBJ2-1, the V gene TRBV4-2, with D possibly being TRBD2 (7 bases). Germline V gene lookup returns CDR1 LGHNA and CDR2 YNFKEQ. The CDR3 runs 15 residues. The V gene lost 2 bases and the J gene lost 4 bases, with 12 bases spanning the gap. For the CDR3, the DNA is TGTGCCAGCAGCCAACCCGGGGGGCGATACAATGAGCAGTTCTTC. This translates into CASSQPGGRYNEQFF.

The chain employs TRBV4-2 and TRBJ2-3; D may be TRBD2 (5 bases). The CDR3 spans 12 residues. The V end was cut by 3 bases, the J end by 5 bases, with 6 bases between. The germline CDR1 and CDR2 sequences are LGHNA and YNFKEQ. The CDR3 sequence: CASSQRVDTQYF. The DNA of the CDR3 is TGTGCCAGCAGCCAGAGGGTAGATACGCAGTATTTT.

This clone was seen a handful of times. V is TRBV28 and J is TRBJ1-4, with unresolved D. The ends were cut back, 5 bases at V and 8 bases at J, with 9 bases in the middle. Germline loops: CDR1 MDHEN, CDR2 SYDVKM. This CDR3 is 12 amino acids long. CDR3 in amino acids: CASSREREKLFF. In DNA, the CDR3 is TGTGCCAGCAGTCGCGAACGGGAAAAACTGTTTTTT.

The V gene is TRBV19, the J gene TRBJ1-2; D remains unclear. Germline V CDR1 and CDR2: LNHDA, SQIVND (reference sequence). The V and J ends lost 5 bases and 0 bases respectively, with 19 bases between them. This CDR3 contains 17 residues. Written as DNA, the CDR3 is TGTGCCAGTAGTTCTCGGAGTCTGGCAGAAGCTAACTATGGCTACACCTTC. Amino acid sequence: CASSSRSLAEANYGYTF.

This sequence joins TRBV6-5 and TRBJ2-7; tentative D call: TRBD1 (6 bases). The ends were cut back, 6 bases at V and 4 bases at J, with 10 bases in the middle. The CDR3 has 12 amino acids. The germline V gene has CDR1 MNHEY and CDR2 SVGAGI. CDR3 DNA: TGTGCCAGCAGAAAACAGGGTTACGAGCAGTACTTC. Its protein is CASRKQGYEQYF.

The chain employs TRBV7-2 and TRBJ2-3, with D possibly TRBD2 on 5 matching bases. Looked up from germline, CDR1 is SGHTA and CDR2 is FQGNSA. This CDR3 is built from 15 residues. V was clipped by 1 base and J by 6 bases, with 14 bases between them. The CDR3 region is CASSLGGLEQDTQYF. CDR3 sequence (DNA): TGTGCCAGCAGCTTAGGCGGACTGGAGCAGGATACGCAGTATTTT.

CDR3 sequence reads: CASSSTGQGNNEQFF. The CDR3 DNA follows: TGTGCCAGCAGCTCGACGGGACAGGGAAACAATGAGCAGTTCTTC. V usage is TRBV7-6 and J usage is TRBJ2-1, with 9 bases matching TRBD1. CDR3 length: 15 amino acids. V lost 4 bases to trimming and J lost 5 bases; unmatched junction nucleotides: 6. Germline V lookup: CDR1 SGHVS, CDR2 FNYEAQ.

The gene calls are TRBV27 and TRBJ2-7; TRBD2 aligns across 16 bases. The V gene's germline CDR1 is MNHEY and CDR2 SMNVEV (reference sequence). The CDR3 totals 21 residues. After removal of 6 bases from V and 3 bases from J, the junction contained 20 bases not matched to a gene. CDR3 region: CASSIRGSGTSGRAVIYEQYF. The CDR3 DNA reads TGTGCCAGCAGCATACGGGGTTCCGGGACTAGCGGGAGGGCCGTTATCTACGAGCAGTACTTC.

The CDR3 sequence is CASSPPATSPGANVLTF. As DNA, the CDR3 is TGTGCCAGCTCACCACCGGCGACATCCCCTGGGGCCAACGTCCTGACTTTC. V gene TRBV18 combines with J gene TRBJ2-6; no clear D gene. V was shortened by 0 bases and J by 2 bases, with 11 bases between the two germline ends. CDR3 length: 17 amino acids. The germline gives CDR1 KGHSH, CDR2 LQKENI.

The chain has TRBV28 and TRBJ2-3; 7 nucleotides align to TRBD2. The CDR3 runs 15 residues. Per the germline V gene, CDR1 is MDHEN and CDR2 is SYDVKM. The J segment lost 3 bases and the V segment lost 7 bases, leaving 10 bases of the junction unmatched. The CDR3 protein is CASTWGGGPTDTQYF. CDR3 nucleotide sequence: TGTGCCAGCACCTGGGGGGGAGGGCCGACAGATACGCAGTATTTT.

CDR3 region: CASSIMDPNTEAFF. DNA for the CDR3: TGCGCCAGCAGCATAATGGACCCAAACACTGAAGCTTTCTTT. This chain joins TRBV5-1 and TRBJ1-1; no reliable D call. V lost 4 bases to trimming and J lost 2 bases, with 12 bases between them. The CDR3 has 14 amino acids. Germline V lookup: CDR1 SGHRS, CDR2 YFSETQ.

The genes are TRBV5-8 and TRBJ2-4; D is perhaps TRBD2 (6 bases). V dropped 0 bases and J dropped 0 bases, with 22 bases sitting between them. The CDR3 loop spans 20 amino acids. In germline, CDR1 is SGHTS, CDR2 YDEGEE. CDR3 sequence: CASSLVRRGATVLAKNIQYF. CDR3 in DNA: TGTGCCAGCAGCTTGGTACGGCGGGGCGCCACTGTTCTAGCCAAAAACATTCAGTACTTC.

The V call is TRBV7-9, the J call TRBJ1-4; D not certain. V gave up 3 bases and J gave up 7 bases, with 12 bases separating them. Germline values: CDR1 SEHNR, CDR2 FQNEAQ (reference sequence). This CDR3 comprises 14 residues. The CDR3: CASSFSYGGEKLFF. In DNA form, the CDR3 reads TGTGCCAGCAGCTTCAGTTACGGAGGTGAAAAACTGTTTTTT. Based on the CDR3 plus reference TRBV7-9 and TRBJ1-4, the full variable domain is DTGVSQNPRHKITKRGQNVTFRCDPISEHNRLYWYRQTLGQGPEFLTYFQNEAQLEKSRLLSDRFSAERPKGSFSTLEIQRTEQGDSAMYLCASSFSYGGEKLFFGSGTQLSVL.

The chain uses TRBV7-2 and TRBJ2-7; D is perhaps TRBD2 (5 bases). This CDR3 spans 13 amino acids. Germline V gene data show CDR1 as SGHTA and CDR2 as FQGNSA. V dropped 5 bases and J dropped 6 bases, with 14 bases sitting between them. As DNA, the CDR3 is TGTGCCAGCAGCCCCTCCCTCCGGGGCGAGCAGTACTTC. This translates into CASSPSLRGEQYF.

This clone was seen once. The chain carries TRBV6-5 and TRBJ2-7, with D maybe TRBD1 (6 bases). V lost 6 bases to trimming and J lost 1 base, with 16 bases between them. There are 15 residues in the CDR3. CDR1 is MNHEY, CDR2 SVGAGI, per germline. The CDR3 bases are TGTGCCAGCAGCCGCACTTCCGGGACATCCTACGAGCAGTACTTC. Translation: CASSRTSGTSYEQYF.

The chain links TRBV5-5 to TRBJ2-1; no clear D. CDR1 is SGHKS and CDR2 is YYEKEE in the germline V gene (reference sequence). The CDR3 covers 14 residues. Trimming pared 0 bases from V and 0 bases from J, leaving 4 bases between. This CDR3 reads CASSLVASYNEQFF. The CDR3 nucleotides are TGTGCCAGCAGCTTGGTGGCCTCCTACAATGAGCAGTTCTTC. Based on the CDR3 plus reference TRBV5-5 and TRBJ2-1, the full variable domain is DAGVTQSPTHLIKTRGQQVTLRCSPISGHKSVSWYQQVLGQGPQFIFQYYEKEERGRGNFPDRFSARQFPNYSSELNVNALLLGDSALYLCASSLVASYNEQFFGPGTRLTVL.